These 20 T cell receptor beta chains share one sample of origin, sequenced in a study of beta chain features in type 1 diabetes. General study results and limits: Significant though moderate, a shortening of TCRB CDR3s appeared in all four CD4+ subsets of Type 1 diabetes patients.

Antigens for these TCRs are unknown. Expressed TCRB transcripts were sequenced because the isolated RNA had all been reverse transcribed beforehand. TCRdb's copy holds only in-frame clones and misses some; the assay was immunoSEQ multiplex PCR. The sample lists 310,000 or so clones, 7% to 10% seen once, with 0.9% to 1.1% in the top ten. Sequencing was carried out using central memory CD4+ T cells from blood. The receptors originated from a man aged 25 to 40 with type 1 diabetes.

The V gene is TRBV21-1, the J gene TRBJ2-7; the table calls TRBD2, which could not be checked here. TRBV21-1 is a documented pseudogene. The CDR3 is made up of 20 amino acids. The CDR3 sequence: CASSKKIPPRERPLHPEQYF. The CDR3 coding sequence is TGTGCCAGCAGCAAAAAAATCCCTCCAAGGGAGAGGCCCCTCCATCCCGAGCAGTACTTC.

J is TRBJ2-7 and V is TRBV6-5; D ambiguous. The V gene lost 5 bases and the J gene lost 4 bases, with 18 bases spanning the gap. CDR1 and CDR2 from the germline V gene are MNHEY and SVGAGI. The CDR3 is 15 residues long. The CDR3 loop reads CASSGWQPTVYEQYF. The CDR3 DNA follows: TGTGCCAGCAGTGGGTGGCAACCCACGGTATACGAGCAGTACTTC.

Here the CDR3 reads CASSNRRNSPLHF. CDR3 DNA: TGTGCCAGCAGTAACAGGAGAAATTCACCCCTCCACTTT. The rearrangement links TRBV28 to TRBJ1-6; possible D gene TRBD1, 5 bases. The CDR3 has 13 amino acids. V lost 5 bases and J 7 bases, leaving 9 bases between the germline ends. Germline lookup yields CDR1 MDHEN and CDR2 SYDVKM. The whole variable domain, remainder taken from reference TRBV28 and TRBJ1-6, is DVKVTQSSRYLVKRTGEKVFLECVQDMDHENMFWYRQDPGLGLRLIYFSYDVKMKEKGDIPEGYSVSREKKERFSLILESASTNQTSMYLCASSNRRNSPLHFGNGTRLTVT.

This sequence joins TRBV6-5 and TRBJ1-1; weak D call: TRBD1 (5 bases). Deletions cut 2 bases from V and 4 bases from J, with 11 bases between. CDR1 and CDR2 from the germline V gene are MNHEY and SVGAGI. CDR3 length: 14 residues. CDR3 amino acids: CASSYNRGATEAFF. CDR3 coding DNA: TGTGCCAGCAGTTACAATAGGGGAGCCACTGAAGCTTTCTTT.

This clone has a handful of counts. The J gene is TRBJ1-5, the V gene TRBV7-9; D call uncertain. The CDR3 is made up of 15 amino acids. The germline gives CDR1 SEHNR, CDR2 FQNEAQ (reference sequence). The V gene lost 5 bases and the J gene lost 4 bases, with 15 bases spanning the gap. The CDR3 sequence is CASSPLGQSNQPQHF. CDR3 bases: TGTGCCAGCAGCCCCCTGGGTCAGAGTAATCAGCCCCAGCATTTT.

This clone occurred a few times. The J gene is TRBJ2-3, the V gene TRBV11-2; 10 positions match TRBD2. The CDR3 is 16 amino acids. After removal of 5 bases from V and 2 bases from J, the junction contained 7 bases not matched to a gene. Germline CDR1 and CDR2: SGHAT and FQNNGV. This CDR3 is CASSDLAGELTDTQYF. In nucleotides, the CDR3 is TGTGCCAGCAGCGATCTAGCGGGAGAACTCACAGATACGCAGTATTTT.

The V and J genes are TRBV4-3 and TRBJ1-2; TRBD1 is a possible D gene (5 bases). V was pared by 3 bases and J by 2 bases, with 22 bases between. The CDR3 totals 18 residues. CDR1 and CDR2 from the germline V gene are LGHNA and YSLEER. CDR3 loop: CASSHYAGFGAGNYGYTF. The CDR3 nucleotides read TGCGCCAGCAGCCACTATGCCGGTTTTGGGGCGGGCAACTATGGCTACACCTTC.

The chain links TRBV5-1 to TRBJ2-3; no definite D call. The germline V and J ends were trimmed by 5 bases and 2 bases, with 9 bases remaining between them. This CDR3 spans 13 amino acids. In germline, CDR1 is SGHRS, CDR2 YFSETQ. The CDR3 protein is CASRVDNTDTQYF. CDR3 bases: TGCGCCAGCAGGGTCGACAACACAGATACGCAGTATTTT.

This clone was detected only a few times. The chain combines TRBV6-5 with TRBJ2-7, with D perhaps TRBD1 or TRBD2 (5 bases each). This CDR3 spans 16 amino acids. With 3 bases removed from V and 3 bases from J, the gap between germline ends came to 18 bases. The germline CDR1 and CDR2 sequences are MNHEY and SVGAGI. The CDR3 DNA reads as TGTGCCAGCAGTTATGCGGGTCGGGACGGCCTCTACGAGCAGTACTTC. This gives the protein CASSYAGRDGLYEQYF.

Many counts were recorded for this clone. The rearrangement joins TRBV28 to TRBJ2-1; TRBD2 matches 12 bases. This CDR3 has 19 amino acids. CDR1 and CDR2 from the germline V gene are MDHEN and SYDVKM. V lost 4 bases, J lost 9 bases, and 19 bases stayed unmatched. CDR3 nucleotide sequence: TGTGCCAGCAGTTCCCAACGAGCGGCTAGCGGGGGGGCTCTCGGTGAGCAGTTCTTC. As protein: CASSSQRAASGGALGEQFF.

J is TRBJ1-2 and V is TRBV5-1, with TRBD1 matching 7 bases. V shed 0 bases, J shed 8 bases, and the junction held 7 bases outside the gene matches. The CDR3 runs to 14 residues. Germline V lookup: CDR1 SGHRS, CDR2 YFSETQ. For the CDR3, the DNA is TGCGCCAGCAGCTTGGACCGACAGGGTGGAGGCTACACCTTC. It codes for CASSLDRQGGGYTF.

This clone was counted between two and nine times. The sample contains more than one DNA sequence encoding this CDR3. V gene TRBV20-1 combines with J gene TRBJ2-3; D call uncertain. The CDR3 is made up of 10 amino acids. Germline V gene sequence: CDR1 DFQATT, CDR2 SNEGSKA (reference sequence). The CDR3 nucleotides read TGCAGCGTTTACACAGATACGCAGTATTTT. Protein sequence: CSVYTDTQYF.

This clone was seen a handful of times. The chain is built from TRBV7-6 and TRBJ2-7; 11 bases agree with TRBD1. The CDR3 runs 14 residues. From germline, CDR1 is SGHVS and CDR2 FNYEAQ. The junction had 7 bases not matched to a gene; V was cut back by 5 bases and J by 7 bases. This CDR3 reads CASSRGQGAEEQYF. As DNA, the CDR3 is TGTGCCAGCAGCCGAGGACAGGGGGCGGAAGAGCAGTACTTC. The full variable domain, in which reference TRBV7-6 and TRBJ2-7 provide the parts outside the CDR3, is GAGVSQSPRYKVTKRGQDVALRCDPISGHVSLYWYRQALGQGPEFLTYFNYEAQQDKSGLPNDRFSAERPEGSISTLTIQRTEQRDSAMYRCASSRGQGAEEQYFGPGTRLTVT.

Only a few counts were recorded for this clone. This chain connects TRBV10-3 to TRBJ1-2; D possibly corresponds to TRBD1 (5 bases). CDR1 and CDR2 from the germline V gene are ENHRY and SYGVKD. The length of the CDR3 is 14 residues. V lost 3 bases and J 4 bases, leaving 12 bases between the germline ends. CDR3 nucleotides: TGTGCCATCAGTGACCCCAACAGGCTCTATGGCTACACCTTC. It codes for CAISDPNRLYGYTF.

The V call is TRBV4-3, the J call TRBJ1-6, with D unclear. The CDR3 is 14 amino acids. Trimming cost V 1 base and J 10 bases, with 11 bases left between them. CDR1 LGHNA and CDR2 YSLEER come from the germline V gene. Here the CDR3 DNA reads TGCGCCAGCAGCCAAGGTACGAGCTCCTCACCCCTCCACTTT. This encodes CASSQGTSSSPLHF.

The chain employs TRBV7-8 and TRBJ2-5; unclear D gene. Germline loops: CDR1 SGHVS, CDR2 FQNEAQ. Between the trimmed V and J ends, which lost 5 bases and 5 bases, there was a span of 18 bases. The CDR3 loop spans 15 amino acids. The CDR3 reads CASSLSEPVRETQYF. CDR3 nucleotide sequence: TGTGCCAGCAGCCTCAGTGAGCCGGTGAGGGAGACCCAGTACTTC. Together with reference TRBV7-8 and TRBJ2-5, the CDR3 gives the full variable domain: GAGVSQSPRYKVAKRGQDVALRCDPISGHVSLFWYQQALGQGPEFLTYFQNEAQLDKSGLPSDRFFAERPEGSVSTLKIQRTQQEDSAVYLCASSLSEPVRETQYFGPGTRLLVL.

The rearrangement joins TRBV7-6 to TRBJ2-3; 10 bases align to TRBD1. The CDR3 has 15 amino acids. Germline values: CDR1 SGHVS, CDR2 FNYEAQ. Trimming at V came to 3 bases and at J to 1 base, leaving 1 base not matched to a gene. The CDR3 loop reads CASSFGQGGTDTQYF. As DNA, the CDR3 is TGTGCCAGCAGCTTCGGACAGGGGGGCACAGATACGCAGTATTTT.

This clone has just a few counts. The V gene is TRBV7-9, the J gene TRBJ1-1; D is unresolved. There are 14 residues in the CDR3. Per germline, CDR1 SEHNR and CDR2 FQNEAQ (reference sequence). Trimming took 1 base from V and 5 from J, leaving 11 bases between them. The CDR3 DNA reads TGTGCCAGCAGCTTAGGTAACCAGGTGACTGAAGCTTTCTTT. Translation: CASSLGNQVTEAFF. Looking up the rest from reference TRBV7-9 and TRBJ1-1 gives the full variable domain: DTGVSQNPRHKITKRGQNVTFRCDPISEHNRLYWYRQTLGQGPEFLTYFQNEAQLEKSRLLSDRFSAERPKGSFSTLEIQRTEQGDSAMYLCASSLGNQVTEAFFGQGTRLTVV.

J is TRBJ2-1 and V is TRBV11-2; D remains unclear. The V gene's germline CDR1 is SGHAT and CDR2 FQNNGV. The V end lost 1 base, the J end lost 7 bases, and 8 bases lay between the germline ends. The CDR3 has 13 amino acids. The CDR3 nucleotides are TGTGCCAGCAGCTTAGCCCGGCTTAATGAGCAGTTCTTC. Its protein product is CASSLARLNEQFF.

This clone showed up just a few times. The rearrangement joins TRBV4-3 to TRBJ2-7, with 7 bases aligning to TRBD1. Trimming cost V 0 bases and J 6 bases; bases outside gene matches: 5. The CDR3 runs 14 residues. CDR1 and CDR2 from the germline V gene are LGHNA and YSLEER. The CDR3 DNA reads TGCGCCAGCAGCCAAGAAAAGGGGGCGCTCGAGCAGTACTTC. It is translated as CASSQEKGALEQYF.